The 19 T cell receptor beta chains below come from one sample, sequenced in a study of identical twins. TCRdb passed the 5' RACE reads through MiXCR, listing each CDR3 protein once. The top ten clones hold roughly 3.6% of a sample with 200,000 to 300,000 distinct CDR3 sequences, 7% of them seen once. This same sample was also part of a study on yellow fever vaccine responses in identical twins.

Material: memory (CD45RO+) T cells sorted from blood. These receptors were taken from a young woman in good health.

This clonotype was found a few times. The chain uses TRBV10-3 and TRBJ2-1; 11 positions agree with TRBD2. V was clipped by 5 bases and J by 5 bases; unmatched bases: 2. The V gene's germline CDR1 is ENHRY and CDR2 SYGVKD. There are 14 residues in the CDR3. CDR3 in DNA: TGTGCCATCAGTCCGGGACTAGCGGACAATGAGCAGTTCTTC. This encodes CAISPGLADNEQFF.

This clonotype came up a few times. The chain carries TRBV25-1 and TRBJ2-1; the D is unclear. This CDR3 contains 11 residues. Between the trimmed V and J ends, which lost 8 bases and 7 bases, there was a span of 9 bases. CDR1 is MGHDK, CDR2 SYGVNS, per germline. The CDR3: CASGRVNEQFF. The CDR3 nucleotides read TGTGCCAGCGGTAGGGTGAATGAGCAGTTCTTC. Full variable domain (remainder filled in from reference TRBV25-1 and TRBJ2-1): EADIYQTPRYLVIGTGKKITLECSQTMGHDKMYWYQQDPGMELHLIHYSYGVNSTEKGDLSSESTVSRIRTEHFPLTLESARPSHTSQYLCASGRVNEQFFGPGTRLTVL.

This chain joins TRBV12-3 or TRBV12-4 and TRBJ2-2; TRBD2 matches 9 bases. V shed 2 bases, J shed 4 bases, and the junction held 5 bases outside the gene matches. The CDR3 spans 16 residues. CDR3 in amino acids: CASSLTSGGPTGELFF. DNA of the CDR3: TGTGCCAGCAGTTTAACCAGCGGGGGGCCCACCGGGGAGCTGTTTTTT.

The table lists this clonotype with many counts. The V and J genes are TRBV2 and TRBJ2-2, with no clear D. Trimming cost V 1 base and J 7 bases, with 13 bases left between them. The CDR3 length is 15 residues. The germline V gene has CDR1 SNHLY and CDR2 FYNNEI. The CDR3 nucleotides read TGTGCCAGCAGTGAAGAGAAAGTTCTCGGCGGGGAGCTGTTTTTT. This gives the protein CASSEEKVLGGELFF.

Many counts were recorded for this clonotype. The chain uses TRBV20-1 and TRBJ1-1; no reliable D call. This CDR3 has 14 residues. CDR1 is DFQATT and CDR2 is SNEGSKA in the germline V gene (reference sequence). V lost 0 bases, J lost 7 bases, and 15 bases lay in between. CDR3: CSARDWRTSGEAFF. The CDR3 nucleotides read TGCAGTGCTAGAGATTGGAGAACTTCAGGTGAAGCTTTCTTT.

The chain uses TRBV20-1 and TRBJ1-5, with D maybe TRBD1 (5 bases). CDR3 length: 16 amino acids. Germline V lookup: CDR1 DFQATT, CDR2 SNEGSKA (reference sequence). V shed 6 bases and J shed 0 bases, with 18 bases lying between them. The CDR3 DNA reads TGCAGTGCCGCGGTGCCAGGGCCATATAGCAATCAGCCCCAGCATTTT. This codes for CSAAVPGPYSNQPQHF.

This clonotype was detected a few times. The chain combines TRBV6-1 with TRBJ1-4; 7 positions match TRBD1. The CDR3 is made up of 14 amino acids. Germline V lookup: CDR1 MNHNS, CDR2 SASEGT. J lost 8 bases, V lost 3 bases, and 6 bases had no gene match. The CDR3, as DNA: TGTGCCAGCAGTGACAGGGGGGCGGGCGAAAAACTGTTTTTT. Translation gives CASSDRGAGEKLFF.

A word on this clonotype: One junction end does not reproduce the germline sequence, and a read error may be involved. J is TRBJ2-7 and V is TRBV12-3 or TRBV12-4, with 9 bases fitting TRBD2. CDR3 size: 14 residues. The CDR3 sequence is CARSLSGSSHEQYF. CDR3 sequence (DNA): TGTGCCCGCAGTCTTAGCGGGAGTTCTCACGAGCAGTACTTC.

This clonotype was picked up many times. The chain recombines TRBV4-1 with TRBJ2-1; TRBD2 aligns across 7 bases. This CDR3 is 15 amino acids long. V lost 4 bases and J lost 0; bases outside the gene matches: 3. Per germline, CDR1 MGHRA and CDR2 YSYEKL. The CDR3 DNA sequence: TGCGCCAGCAGCCTCCTAGCGGACTCCTACAATGAGCAGTTCTTC. This sequence encodes CASSLLADSYNEQFF.

This clonotype was seen many times. CDR3 loop: CASRRGSSYNEQFF. CDR3 bases: TGTGCCAGCCGAAGAGGAAGCTCCTACAATGAGCAGTTCTTC. V and J are TRBV12-3 or TRBV12-4 and TRBJ2-1, with D unclear. Trimming removed 8 bases at V and 0 bases at J, with 11 bases between. The length of the CDR3 is 14 residues.

This clonotype was recorded many times. CDR3 protein: CASSGTSEYNEQFF. The CDR3 coding sequence is TGTGCCAGCAGTGGGACTAGCGAATACAATGAGCAGTTCTTC. The chain joins TRBV6-1 to TRBJ2-1; 9 nucleotides agree with TRBD2. The CDR3 covers 14 residues. The V segment lost 4 bases and the J segment 4 bases; nucleotides outside the gene matches: 2. CDR1 and CDR2 (germline): MNHNS, SASEGT.

This clonotype has just a few counts. Written as DNA, the CDR3 is TGCAGTGCTTCCCGACAGGGGGGAGGCGGGGAGCTGTTTTTT. Amino acids: CSASRQGGGGELFF. V usage is TRBV20-1 and J usage is TRBJ2-2, with 9 bases fitting TRBD1. The CDR3 is 14 residues long. The V and J ends lost 5 bases and 7 bases, in that order; junction bases with no gene match: 8. CDR1 is DFQATT and CDR2 is SNEGSKA in the germline V gene (reference sequence).

The chain recombines TRBV20-1 with TRBJ2-5; D is ambiguous. Germline-derived CDR1 and CDR2 are DFQATT and SNEGSKA (reference sequence). Trimming removed 6 bases from V and 1 base from J, with 12 bases in between. This CDR3 is built from 13 residues. CDR3 residues: CSASRYPQETQYF. CDR3 DNA: TGCAGTGCCTCTCGGTATCCCCAAGAGACCCAGTACTTC.

Many counts were recorded for this clonotype. The rearrangement joins TRBV12-3 or TRBV12-4 to TRBJ1-2, with unresolved D. V lost 6 bases to trimming and J lost 2 bases, with 7 bases between them. The CDR3 has 12 residues. The CDR3 here is CASSPGNYGYTF. In DNA, the CDR3 is TGTGCCAGCAGCCCCGGGAACTATGGCTACACCTTC.

This clonotype was counted many times. The V gene is TRBV7-3, the J gene TRBJ2-1; 9 nucleotides line up with TRBD2. Trimming took 2 bases from V and 6 from J; bases not matched to a gene: 5. Per germline, CDR1 SGHTA and CDR2 FQGTGA. The CDR3 has 15 residues. The CDR3 nucleotides are TGTGCCAGCAGCTTAGGGCTAGCGGGATTCAATGAGCAGTTCTTC. This codes for CASSLGLAGFNEQFF.

In its sample, this clonotype was seen many times. The rearrangement uses TRBV4-2 and TRBJ2-1; 9 bases align to TRBD2. Looked up from germline, CDR1 is LGHNA and CDR2 is YNFKEQ. CDR3 length: 17 residues. With 0 bases clipped from V and 0 bases from J, the junction kept 3 bases outside the gene matches. CDR3 nucleotides: TGTGCCAGCAGCCAAGATCGACTAGCGGTCTCCTACAATGAGCAGTTCTTC. Translated, it gives CASSQDRLAVSYNEQFF.

The chain uses TRBV7-9 and TRBJ2-5, with D hard to call. Looked up from germline, CDR1 is SEHNR and CDR2 is FQNEAQ (reference sequence). Trimming removed 0 bases from V and 5 bases from J, with 13 bases in between. The CDR3 has 15 amino acids. CDR3 bases: TGTGCCAGCAGCTTAGCTCGCGCCCCCGGGGAGACCCAGTACTTC. It translates to CASSLARAPGETQYF.

There are a few counts of this clonotype. The chain employs TRBV20-1 and TRBJ2-7; TRBD2 matches 9 bases. The CDR3 runs 13 residues. V gave up 5 bases and J gave up 1 base; unmatched junction bases: 3. CDR1 DFQATT and CDR2 SNEGSKA come from the germline V gene (reference sequence). This chain's CDR3 is CSAGGGASYEQYV. CDR3 coding DNA: TGCAGTGCTGGCGGGGGGGCGTCCTACGAGCAGTACGTC.

This clonotype was observed many times. This chain uses TRBV29-1 with TRBJ2-3; the match to TRBD1 covers 7 bases. The CDR3 loop spans 14 amino acids. CDR1 is SQVTM, CDR2 ANQGSEA, per germline. Trimming cost V 7 bases and J 0 bases; bases outside gene matches: 7. CDR3: CSADEGQSTDTQYF. The CDR3 DNA reads as TGCAGCGCTGACGAGGGACAGAGCACAGATACGCAGTATTTT.